The 28 T cell receptor beta chains reported below all come from one sample, sequenced in a study of T-cell reconstitution after alpha-beta-depleted transplantation in children. The TCRbeta library incorporated unique molecular identifiers. Each CDR3 protein is one row after TCRdb ran MiXCR on the PCR reads. The sample yields hundreds of thousands of distinct CDR3 sequences, less than 15% seen once. Sequencing used PBMCs, obtained before TCRalphabeta/CD19-depleted stem cell transplant. Receptors originate from a girl between 2 and 10 years old with congenital amegakaryocytic thrombocytopenia, due to receive a stem cell transplant.

This chain joins TRBV29-1 and TRBJ2-7; 8 bases match TRBD2. Germline-derived CDR1 and CDR2 are SQVTM and ANQGSEA. Trimming removed 6 bases from V and 3 bases from J; junction bases left unmatched: 7. The CDR3 length is 13 residues. CDR3 DNA: TGCAGCGTCGGAGGGACTAGAAACTACGAGCAGTACTTC. The encoded protein is CSVGGTRNYEQYF.

This chain connects TRBV5-1 to TRBJ2-7, with 8 bases matching TRBD1. The CDR3 length is 13 residues. Germline V gives CDR1 SGHRS, CDR2 YFSETQ. The V segment lost 2 bases and the J segment 5 bases; nucleotides outside the gene matches: 3. The CDR3 region has the DNA TGCGCCAGCAGCTTACAGGGGGTCAACGAGCAGTACTTC. Translated: CASSLQGVNEQYF.

This clonotype was detected ten times or more. The chain couples TRBV29-1 to TRBJ2-3; the D call may be TRBD1 or TRBD2 (6 bases each). The CDR3 runs 12 residues. Trimming shortened V by 6 bases and J by 5 bases, and 12 bases separated the two germline ends. Germline V CDR1 and CDR2: SQVTM, ANQGSEA. CDR3 sequence (DNA): TGCAGCGTAGACAGGCGGGGAGATACGCAGTATTTT. Its protein is CSVDRRGDTQYF.

The table lists this clonotype with many counts. For the CDR3, the DNA is TGCGCCAGCAGCCAGCACCGCGGGGACAGCCAAGAGACCCAGTACTTC. Its protein product is CASSQHRGDSQETQYF. The chain has TRBV4-1 and TRBJ2-5; tentatively, D is TRBD1 (7 bases). V was clipped by 3 bases and J by 1 base, with 15 bases between them. CDR1 is MGHRA, CDR2 YSYEKL, per germline. The CDR3 consists of 16 residues.

J is TRBJ1-6 and V is TRBV20-1, with TRBD1 as a possible D gene (5 bases). This CDR3 has 12 residues. Trimming left V 3 bases short and J 8 bases short, with 8 bases between. The germline gives CDR1 DFQATT, CDR2 SNEGSKA (reference sequence). CDR3 protein: CSASRQYSPLHF. Written as DNA, the CDR3 is TGCAGTGCTAGTCGACAGTATTCACCCCTCCACTTT.

This clonotype was recorded many times. The DNA of the CDR3 is TGTGCCAGCAGTCCGGGACAGGGCTTTGGCTACACCTTC. It specifies CASSPGQGFGYTF. V gene TRBV7-6 combines with J gene TRBJ1-2, with 9 bases that match TRBD1. This CDR3 is built from 13 residues. CDR1 is SGHVS and CDR2 is FNYEAQ in the germline V gene. Trimming removed 6 bases from V and 7 bases from J; junction bases left unmatched: 6.

This clonotype was picked up a small number of times. The chain joins TRBV3-1 to TRBJ2-2, with 13 bases matching TRBD2. This CDR3 region has 16 residues. V lost 3 bases, J lost 7 bases, and 5 bases stayed unmatched. Germline CDR1 and CDR2: LGHDT and YNNKEL (reference sequence). CDR3: CASSHGLAGEVGELFF. DNA of the CDR3: TGTGCCAGCAGCCATGGACTAGCGGGAGAGGTCGGGGAGCTGTTTTTT. The whole variable domain, remainder taken from reference TRBV3-1 and TRBJ2-2, is DTAVSQTPKYLVTQMGNDKSIKCEQNLGHDTMYWYKQDSKKFLKIMFSYNNKELIINETVPNRFSPKSPDKAHLNLHINSLELGDSAVYFCASSHGLAGEVGELFFGEGSRLTVL.

This clonotype has a count of ten or more. The J gene is TRBJ2-3, the V gene TRBV4-1; no clear D. This CDR3 comprises 17 residues. The germline gives CDR1 MGHRA, CDR2 YSYEKL. The germline V and J ends were trimmed by 1 base and 2 bases, with 16 bases remaining between them. In DNA, the CDR3 is TGCGCCAGCAGCCAAGGGGTGTTTTCACGGATCACAGATACGCAGTATTTT. The encoded protein is CASSQGVFSRITDTQYF.

This clonotype was detected many times. J is TRBJ2-7 and V is TRBV7-2, with no clear D. The V and J ends lost 2 bases and 4 bases respectively, with 9 bases between them. The CDR3 is 13 amino acids. Germline assignment: CDR1 SGHTA and CDR2 FQGNSA. CDR3 bases: TGTGCCAGCAGCTTATTGGAGCCGTACGAGCAGTACTTC. Its protein product is CASSLLEPYEQYF.

This clonotype was seen only once. A clone one base away is much larger, so this may be a read error. No conserved phenylalanine or tryptophan is present at the end of the CDR3, so a read error is the likely explanation. This chain joins TRBV7-2 and TRBJ2-4; D gene uncertain. The CDR3 is made up of 17 amino acids. CDR1 and CDR2 from the germline V gene are SGHTA and FQGNSA. Trimming pared 5 bases from V and 2 bases from J, leaving 19 bases between. The CDR3 region has the DNA TGTGCCAGCAGCGGGCGTGTCGGAACTCTGACCAAAAACATTCAGTACTCC. As protein: CASSGRVGTLTKNIQYS.

The sample holds a few counts of this clonotype. V is TRBV29-1 and J is TRBJ2-1; D is tentatively TRBD1 or TRBD2 (5 bases each). V lost 4 bases, J lost 8 bases, and 12 bases lay in between. The CDR3 is made up of 12 amino acids. The V gene's germline CDR1 is SQVTM and CDR2 ANQGSEA. The CDR3 loop is CSVARGVDEQFF. CDR3 bases: TGCAGCGTTGCGAGGGGAGTAGATGAGCAGTTCTTC.

This clonotype was observed a few times. This chain joins TRBV5-1 and TRBJ2-5; TRBD2 is a possible D gene (5 bases). The V and J ends lost 6 bases and 2 bases respectively, with 11 bases between them. Germline V gene data show CDR1 as SGHRS and CDR2 as YFSETQ. The CDR3 consists of 13 residues. This chain's CDR3 is CASTLGGQETQYF. The CDR3 DNA is TGCGCCAGCACCCTTGGCGGGCAAGAGACCCAGTACTTC.

This clonotype has more than one count but fewer than ten. The chain employs TRBV11-2 and TRBJ2-3; 9 nucleotides line up with TRBD1. The CDR3 runs to 14 residues. The V gene's germline CDR1 is SGHAT and CDR2 FQNNGV. V shed 2 bases, J shed 5 bases, and the junction held 2 bases outside the gene matches. CDR3 in amino acids: CASSLRTGVDTQYF. The CDR3, as DNA: TGTGCCAGCAGCTTACGGACAGGGGTAGATACGCAGTATTTT.

This clonotype has ten or more counts. The V gene is TRBV24-1, the J gene TRBJ2-1, with D tentatively TRBD1 (8 bases). This CDR3 region has 16 residues. Germline V lookup: CDR1 KGHDR, CDR2 SFDVKD. Trimming took off 4 bases at V and 4 bases at J, with 16 bases between the two ends. The DNA of the CDR3 is TGTGCCACCAGTGACCGGACAGGGAGGGGATACAATGAGCAGTTCTTC. This sequence encodes CATSDRTGRGYNEQFF.

The chain employs TRBV12-3 or TRBV12-4 and TRBJ1-1; D remains unclear. Deletions cut 3 bases from V and 5 bases from J, with 13 bases between. The CDR3 length is 14 residues. In DNA form, the CDR3 reads TGTGCCAGCAGTTTCTTCAGAGGGTTGACTGAAGCTTTCTTT. The encoded protein is CASSFFRGLTEAFF.

In this sample, this clonotype turned up many times. The chain joins TRBV20-1 to TRBJ1-1, with 8 positions matching TRBD1. This CDR3 spans 16 amino acids. The junction had 13 bases not matched to a gene; V was cut back by 0 bases and J by 7 bases. Per germline, CDR1 DFQATT and CDR2 SNEGSKA (reference sequence). In nucleotides, the CDR3 is TGCAGTGCTAGAGAAGGTCGTGGCAGGGGGCGAAATGAAGCTTTCTTT. As protein: CSAREGRGRGRNEAFF.

Concerning this clonotype: Just one base apart from a much larger clone, this may be a read error. This rearrangement joins TRBV12-3 or TRBV12-4 to TRBJ2-7, with D uncertain. The CDR3 runs to 11 residues. In DNA form, the CDR3 reads TGTACCAGCAGCCAACAAGACGAGCAGTACTTC. Translated: CTSSQQDEQYF.

In DNA, the CDR3 is TGTGCCAGCAGTTTTAGATCGGCCGGGGAGCTGTTTTTT. Encoded protein: CASSFRSAGELFF. This chain connects TRBV27 to TRBJ2-2; D uncertain. The CDR3 runs to 13 residues. The V end was cut by 3 bases, the J end by 6 bases, with 8 bases between. Germline values: CDR1 MNHEY, CDR2 SMNVEV (reference sequence).

This clonotype was recorded many times. The J gene is TRBJ2-7, the V gene TRBV7-6; no reliable D call. The CDR3 consists of 19 residues. V gave up 1 base and J gave up 4 bases, with 26 bases separating them. Germline CDR1 SGHVS, CDR2 FNYEAQ. The DNA of the CDR3 is TGTGCCAGCAGCTTAGAGGCGAAGAGTTGGTTGGTTGGGGAATACGAGCAGTACTTC. Its protein is CASSLEAKSWLVGEYEQYF. Variable domain in full (rest from reference TRBV7-6 and TRBJ2-7): GAGVSQSPRYKVTKRGQDVALRCDPISGHVSLYWYRQALGQGPEFLTYFNYEAQQDKSGLPNDRFSAERPEGSISTLTIQRTEQRDSAMYRCASSLEAKSWLVGEYEQYFGPGTRLTVT.

This clonotype was observed a few times. The chain joins TRBV28 to TRBJ2-1, with D tentatively TRBD1 (6 bases). Germline CDR1 MDHEN, CDR2 SYDVKM. Trimming pared 8 bases from V and 8 bases from J, leaving 13 bases between. The CDR3 length is 12 residues. Here the CDR3 reads CASHSQGYEQFF. The CDR3 coding sequence is TGTGCCAGCCATTCACAGGGCTATGAGCAGTTCTTC.

In this sample, this clonotype turned up many times. The chain carries TRBV29-1 and TRBJ2-1; D uncertain. CDR3 length equals 11 residues. V lost 4 bases to trimming and J lost 5 bases, with 6 bases between them. The germline gives CDR1 SQVTM, CDR2 ANQGSEA. CDR3 sequence (DNA): TGCAGCGTTGTACCCGACAATGAGCAGTTCTTC. Translating gives CSVVPDNEQFF.

This clonotype was counted only a few times. This sequence joins TRBV7-9 and TRBJ1-2, with D possibly TRBD1 on 6 matching bases. The CDR3 extends over 12 amino acids. The V gene's germline CDR1 is SEHNR and CDR2 FQNEAQ (reference sequence). Trimming removed 3 bases at V and 6 bases at J, with 8 bases between. CDR3 bases: TGTGCCAGCAGCTTCTCAGGGGATGGCTACACCTTC. Translating gives CASSFSGDGYTF.

Turning to this clonotype: A read error may account for a junction end that differs from germline. V usage is TRBV2 and J usage is TRBJ2-5, with a tentative D call TRBD1 (6 bases). The CDR3 extends over 14 amino acids. CDR1 SNHLY and CDR2 FYNNEI come from the germline V gene. CDR3 residues: CDSSPKTGQETQYF. CDR3 sequence (DNA): TGTGACAGCAGCCCAAAGACAGGCCAAGAGACCCAGTACTTC.

This clonotype was detected once. The rearrangement uses TRBV7-9 and TRBJ2-3; D is unclear. CDR1 and CDR2 from the germline V gene are SEHNR and FQNEAQ (reference sequence). The V end lost 6 bases, the J end lost 14 bases, and 15 bases lay between the germline ends. The length of the CDR3 is 11 residues. Here the CDR3 reads CASSISSYPYF. CDR3 sequence (DNA): TGTGCCAGCAGTATTAGCTCTTATCCGTATTTT.

V is TRBV7-9 and J is TRBJ2-1; no clear D gene. V was pared by 5 bases and J by 4 bases, with 18 bases between. CDR3 length: 16 amino acids. Germline V lookup: CDR1 SEHNR, CDR2 FQNEAQ (reference sequence). CDR3 region: CASSPSPVGNYNEQFF. The CDR3 DNA reads TGTGCCAGCAGCCCCTCTCCCGTAGGGAATTACAATGAGCAGTTCTTC. The full variable domain, its missing parts supplied by reference TRBV7-9 and TRBJ2-1, is DTGVSQNPRHKITKRGQNVTFRCDPISEHNRLYWYRQTLGQGPEFLTYFQNEAQLEKSRLLSDRFSAERPKGSFSTLEIQRTEQGDSAMYLCASSPSPVGNYNEQFFGPGTRLTVL.

This chain joins TRBV29-1 and TRBJ2-7, with TRBD2 identical over 8 bases. Germline trimming cut 2 bases from V and 5 bases from J; bases unmatched to any gene: 5. The germline gives CDR1 SQVTM, CDR2 ANQGSEA. This CDR3 is built from 13 residues. The CDR3 protein is CSVETSGSHEQYF. CDR3 nucleotides: TGCAGCGTTGAAACTAGCGGTTCCCACGAGCAGTACTTC.

In its sample, this clonotype was seen many times. The CDR3 reads CSASGGTTYEQYF. In nucleotides, the CDR3 is TGCAGTGCTAGTGGTGGGACTACCTACGAGCAGTACTTC. This chain uses TRBV20-1 with TRBJ2-7; 7 bases align to TRBD2. The CDR3 length is 13 residues. CDR1 and CDR2 (germline): DFQATT, SNEGSKA (reference sequence). Losses at the gene ends were 3 bases for V and 2 bases for J; bases not matched to a gene: 4.

Ten or more counts support this clonotype. The chain combines TRBV20-1 with TRBJ1-5, with D possibly matching TRBD1 (5 bases). From germline, CDR1 is DFQATT and CDR2 SNEGSKA (reference sequence). V dropped 4 bases and J dropped 7 bases, with 11 bases sitting between them. CDR3 length: 12 residues. In DNA, the CDR3 is TGCAGTGCTATCTATCGGGGCCAGCCCCAGCATTTT. This gives the protein CSAIYRGQPQHF.